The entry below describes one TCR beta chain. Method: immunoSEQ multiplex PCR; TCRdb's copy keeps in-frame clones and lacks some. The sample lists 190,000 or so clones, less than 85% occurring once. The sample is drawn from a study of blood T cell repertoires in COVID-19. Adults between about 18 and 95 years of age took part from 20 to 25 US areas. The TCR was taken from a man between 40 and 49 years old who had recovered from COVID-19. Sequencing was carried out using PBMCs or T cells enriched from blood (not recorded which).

Written as DNA, the CDR3 is TGTGCCAGCAGCACAGGGGGCAGGAATCAGCCCCAGCATTTT. This gives the protein CASSTGGRNQPQHF. V gene TRBV6-5 combines with J gene TRBJ1-5, with TRBD1 matching over 9 bases. V lost 6 bases, J lost 4 bases, and 4 bases stayed unmatched. Germline V CDR1 and CDR2: MNHEY, SVGAGI. The CDR3 totals 14 residues.